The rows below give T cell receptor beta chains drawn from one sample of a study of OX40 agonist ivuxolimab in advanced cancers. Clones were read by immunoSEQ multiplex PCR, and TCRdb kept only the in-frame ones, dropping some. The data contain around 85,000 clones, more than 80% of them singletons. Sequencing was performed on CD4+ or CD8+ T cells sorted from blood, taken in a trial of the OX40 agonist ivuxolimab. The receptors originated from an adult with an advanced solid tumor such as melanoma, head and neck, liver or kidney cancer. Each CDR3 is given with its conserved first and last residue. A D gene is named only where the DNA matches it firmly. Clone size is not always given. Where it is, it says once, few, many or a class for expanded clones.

CDR3nt: TGTGCCAGCAGTTTATTAATCGGGGAGATTGAAGCTTTCTTT
CDR3aa: CASSLLIGEIEAFF
len: 14
abundance: NA
v_gene: TRBV28
j_gene: TRBJ1-1
d_gene: NA

CDR3nt: TGTGCCTGGAGTCGGGCAAACACTGAAGCTTTCTTT
CDR3aa: CAWSRANTEAFF
len: 12
abundance: NA
v_gene: TRBV30
j_gene: TRBJ1-1
d_gene: NA

CDR3nt: TGTGCCTGGGGGTGGGGCAGCGTCTCCTACAATGAGCAGTTCTTC
CDR3aa: CAWGWGSVSYNEQFF
len: 15
abundance: NA
v_gene: TRBV30
j_gene: TRBJ2-1
d_gene: NA

CDR3nt: TGCGCCAGCGCCTACGACACAGGGCGGGCTCAGCCCCAGCATTTT
CDR3aa: CASAYDTGRAQPQHF
len: 15
abundance: NA
v_gene: TRBV4-1
j_gene: TRBJ1-5
d_gene: NA

CDR3nt: TGTGCCAGCAGTTACCTAAGCGGGGGGGACACAGATACGCAGTATTTT
CDR3aa: CASSYLSGGDTDTQYF
len: 16
abundance: NA
v_gene: TRBV6-5
j_gene: TRBJ2-3
d_gene: TRBD2

CDR3nt: TGTGCCAGCAGTGAAGGCATACGGGAAAAACTGTTTTTT
CDR3aa: CASSEGIREKLFF
len: 13
abundance: NA
v_gene: TRBV2
j_gene: TRBJ1-4
d_gene: NA

CDR3nt: TGTGCCAGCACCCCCGAGCAGCGGGGTGTTCAGCCCCAGCATTTT
CDR3aa: CASTPEQRGVQPQHF
len: 15
abundance: once
v_gene: TRBV6-6
j_gene: TRBJ1-5
d_gene: NA

CDR3nt: TGTGCCAGCAGTCCCGGGACAGCCATTAAGAACACTGAAGCTTTCTTT
CDR3aa: CASSPGTAIKNTEAFF
len: 16
abundance: NA
v_gene: TRBV28
j_gene: TRBJ1-1
d_gene: TRBD1

CDR3nt: TGTGCCAGCAGTTTATCGAGCAGGGATGGCTACACCTTC
CDR3aa: CASSLSSRDGYTF
len: 13
abundance: NA
v_gene: TRBV27
j_gene: TRBJ1-2
d_gene: NA

CDR3nt: TGTGCCAGTGGACTTTATGGCTACACCTTC
CDR3aa: CASGLYGYTF
len: 10
abundance: NA
v_gene: TRBV19
j_gene: TRBJ1-2
d_gene: NA

CDR3nt: TGTGCCTGGAGTGTACTCAGTCATGAAAAACTGTTTTTT
CDR3aa: CAWSVLSHEKLFF
len: 13
abundance: NA
v_gene: TRBV30
j_gene: TRBJ1-4
d_gene: NA

CDR3nt: TGTGCCAGCAGCGCAGGGGCAACTAATGAAAAACTGTTTTTT
CDR3aa: CASSAGATNEKLFF
len: 14
abundance: NA
v_gene: TRBV7-6
j_gene: TRBJ1-4
d_gene: NA

CDR3nt: TGTGCCAGCAGCCCCGAGGGGGGCTCTGGAAACACCATATATTTT
CDR3aa: CASSPEGGSGNTIYF
len: 15
abundance: NA
v_gene: TRBV6-5
j_gene: TRBJ1-3
d_gene: NA

CDR3nt: TGTGCCAGTAGTATAGCGAGAGGGGATGGCCAGCCCCAGCATTTT
CDR3aa: CASSIARGDGQPQHF
len: 15
abundance: NA
v_gene: TRBV19
j_gene: TRBJ1-5
d_gene: NA

CDR3nt: TGTGCCAGCAGCTTAGCGGTTACAGGGGGAGCTGAAGCTTTCTTT
CDR3aa: CASSLAVTGGAEAFF
len: 15
abundance: NA
v_gene: TRBV7-6
j_gene: TRBJ1-1
d_gene: TRBD1

CDR3nt: TGTGCCAGCAGCACCCGTCTGGGGGGCCCGCCAGATACGCAGTATTTT
CDR3aa: CASSTRLGGPPDTQYF
len: 16
abundance: once
v_gene: TRBV11-2
j_gene: TRBJ2-3
d_gene: NA

CDR3nt: TGTGCCAGCAGCCAAGCCCCCAGGGGAGTAGCCTACGAGCAGTACTTC
CDR3aa: CASSQAPRGVAYEQYF
len: 16
abundance: NA
v_gene: TRBV4-2
j_gene: TRBJ2-7
d_gene: NA

CDR3nt: TGTGCCAGCAGGCCACAGGGGGTCGATGGCTACACCTTC
CDR3aa: CASRPQGVDGYTF
len: 13
abundance: once
v_gene: TRBV6-5
j_gene: TRBJ1-2
d_gene: TRBD1

CDR3nt: TGTGCCTGGAGTACCGAGCTAGAGGGAAACACCATATATTTT
CDR3aa: CAWSTELEGNTIYF
len: 14
abundance: NA
v_gene: TRBV30
j_gene: TRBJ1-3
d_gene: NA

CDR3nt: TGTGCCAGCAGTCCGACGATATGGGTGGTTGAAAAACTGTTTTTT
CDR3aa: CASSPTIWVVEKLFF
len: 15
abundance: NA
v_gene: TRBV28
j_gene: TRBJ1-4
d_gene: NA

CDR3nt: TGTGCCAGCTCGTTTTTGGGCGAGGGGAACACTGAAGCTTTCTTT
CDR3aa: CASSFLGEGNTEAFF
len: 15
abundance: NA
v_gene: TRBV6-5
j_gene: TRBJ1-1
d_gene: NA

CDR3nt: TGTGCCAGCAGCCTAGGACTGGGGAGCAATCAGCCCCAGCATTTT
CDR3aa: CASSLGLGSNQPQHF
len: 15
abundance: NA
v_gene: TRBV6-5
j_gene: TRBJ1-5
d_gene: NA

CDR3nt: TGTGCCACCAGCAGAGATCGACAGACCTACGAGCAGTACTTC
CDR3aa: CATSRDRQTYEQYF
len: 14
abundance: few
v_gene: TRBV15
j_gene: TRBJ2-7
d_gene: NA

CDR3nt: TGCAGCGGCCGACAGCTTCAAGAGACCCAGTACTTC
CDR3aa: CSGRQLQETQYF
len: 12
abundance: once
v_gene: TRBV29-1
j_gene: TRBJ2-5
d_gene: NA

CDR3nt: TGTGCCAGCAGCTTACTGGCGGGGGCCCCCCGGGGAGAGCAGTTCTTC
CDR3aa: CASSLLAGAPRGEQFF
len: 16
abundance: once
v_gene: TRBV7-9
j_gene: TRBJ2-1
d_gene: NA

CDR3nt: TGTGCCAGCAGGGTAGGGGCCTACAATGAGCAGTTCTTC
CDR3aa: CASRVGAYNEQFF
len: 13
abundance: NA
v_gene: TRBV6-6
j_gene: TRBJ2-1
d_gene: NA

CDR3nt: TGTGCCAGCAGTTCCTTCAGCTACGAGCAGTACTTC
CDR3aa: CASSSFSYEQYF
len: 12
abundance: NA
v_gene: TRBV6-5
j_gene: TRBJ2-7
d_gene: NA

CDR3nt: TGCGCCAGCAGCCAAGAGGAACTAGCGGGAGATGAGCAGTTCTTC
CDR3aa: CASSQEELAGDEQFF
len: 15
abundance: NA
v_gene: TRBV4-1
j_gene: TRBJ2-1
d_gene: TRBD2

CDR3nt: TGCAGTGCTAGAGGGGAACAGCCCCAGCATTTT
CDR3aa: CSARGEQPQHF
len: 11
abundance: NA
v_gene: TRBV20-1
j_gene: TRBJ1-5
d_gene: NA

CDR3nt: TGTGCCAGCAGTGACGGGACAGGGCGGGCCTACAATGAGCAGTTCTTC
CDR3aa: CASSDGTGRAYNEQFF
len: 16
abundance: NA
v_gene: TRBV25-1
j_gene: TRBJ2-1
d_gene: TRBD1

CDR3nt: TGTGCCAGCAGCGTAGATGGGGGGACTAGCGGTACCACAGATACGCAGTATTTT
CDR3aa: CASSVDGGTSGTTDTQYF
len: 18
abundance: NA
v_gene: TRBV9
j_gene: TRBJ2-3
d_gene: TRBD2

CDR3nt: TGTGCCAGCAGTGACGGGACAGAAAATTCACCCCTCCACTTT
CDR3aa: CASSDGTENSPLHF
len: 14
abundance: few
v_gene: TRBV6-4
j_gene: TRBJ1-6
d_gene: TRBD1

CDR3nt: TGTGCCACCAGCAGGGCCGGGACCCCTAGTAGGGGCTACACCTTC
CDR3aa: CATSRAGTPSRGYTF
len: 15
abundance: NA
v_gene: TRBV15
j_gene: TRBJ1-2
d_gene: NA

CDR3nt: TGTGCCAGCAGCCTTACCCTAGCGGGGGACTACGAGCAGTACTTC
CDR3aa: CASSLTLAGDYEQYF
len: 15
abundance: few
v_gene: TRBV4-2
j_gene: TRBJ2-7
d_gene: TRBD2

CDR3nt: TGCAGCGTTATCGAGGCCGGGGAGCTGTTTTTT
CDR3aa: CSVIEAGELFF
len: 11
abundance: NA
v_gene: TRBV29-1
j_gene: TRBJ2-2
d_gene: NA

CDR3nt: TGTGCCAGCAGCCAACTACAGGGTAACTATGGCTACACCTTC
CDR3aa: CASSQLQGNYGYTF
len: 14
abundance: NA
v_gene: TRBV16
j_gene: TRBJ1-2
d_gene: NA

CDR3nt: TGTGCCAGCAGTTCGAGCGGGGGACAGGTACAGAATGAGCAGTTCTTC
CDR3aa: CASSSSGGQVQNEQFF
len: 16
abundance: once
v_gene: TRBV27
j_gene: TRBJ2-1
d_gene: NA

CDR3nt: TGTGCCAGCAGCAACTCAGGGACAGCCAAGTTTGAAGCTTTCTTT
CDR3aa: CASSNSGTAKFEAFF
len: 15
abundance: NA
v_gene: TRBV27
j_gene: TRBJ1-1
d_gene: TRBD1

CDR3nt: TGTGCCAGCAGCCCGGACAGGGGGTCTGAAGCTTTCTTT
CDR3aa: CASSPDRGSEAFF
len: 13
abundance: NA
v_gene: TRBV7-2
j_gene: TRBJ1-1
d_gene: TRBD1

CDR3nt: TGTGCCAGCAGCCCCATAACCGTGACGCAGTATTTT
CDR3aa: CASSPITVTQYF
len: 12
abundance: NA
v_gene: TRBV7-9
j_gene: TRBJ2-3
d_gene: NA

CDR3nt: TGTGCCAGCAGCTTCACCGACTTCTCCTACAATGAGCAGTTCTTC
CDR3aa: CASSFTDFSYNEQFF
len: 15
abundance: once
v_gene: TRBV7-9
j_gene: TRBJ2-1
d_gene: NA

CDR3nt: TGTGCCAGCAGTGGGCAGCGGGGGGGCATGGATACGCAGTATTTT
CDR3aa: CASSGQRGGMDTQYF
len: 15
abundance: NA
v_gene: TRBV6-6
j_gene: TRBJ2-3
d_gene: TRBD2

CDR3nt: TGTGCCAGCAGTGAGTTGACAGGGTCTCAGCCCCAGCATTTT
CDR3aa: CASSELTGSQPQHF
len: 14
abundance: few
v_gene: TRBV2
j_gene: TRBJ1-5
d_gene: TRBD1

CDR3nt: TGTGCCAGCATGGGCATCCCCTACGAGCAGTACTTC
CDR3aa: CASMGIPYEQYF
len: 12
abundance: few
v_gene: TRBV7-8
j_gene: TRBJ2-7
d_gene: NA

CDR3nt: TGTGCCTGGAGTCGGGGCAGGAGGAACATTCAGTACTTC
CDR3aa: CAWSRGRRNIQYF
len: 13
abundance: NA
v_gene: TRBV30
j_gene: TRBJ2-4
d_gene: NA

CDR3nt: TGCAGCGTTGAAGATCTGACCAGCCGCGAGCAGTTCTTC
CDR3aa: CSVEDLTSREQFF
len: 13
abundance: NA
v_gene: TRBV29-1
j_gene: TRBJ2-1
d_gene: NA

CDR3nt: TGTGCCAGCAGCTTAACAAACCGAGATACGCAGTATTTT
CDR3aa: CASSLTNRDTQYF
len: 13
abundance: NA
v_gene: TRBV7-3
j_gene: TRBJ2-3
d_gene: NA

CDR3nt: TGCGCCAGCAGCTGGACTGCCGGGACTAGCGGGGTCAATGAGCAGTTCTTC
CDR3aa: CASSWTAGTSGVNEQFF
len: 17
abundance: once
v_gene: TRBV5-1
j_gene: TRBJ2-1
d_gene: TRBD2